These 21 T cell receptor beta chains were all obtained from the same sample, sequenced in a study of T cell clonality in common variable immunodeficiency. TCRdb keeps only in-frame clones here, not all; method: immunoSEQ multiplex PCR. This sample's table reports about 15,000 clones. Antigen specificity for these receptors is unknown. Whole-study findings and limits: In common variable immunodeficiency, TCR beta chains reportedly carried fewer deletions and N-nucleotide insertions.

Sequenced sample: peripheral blood mononuclear cells. The source of these receptors is a human donor with common variable immunodeficiency.

With regard to this clone: The sequenced fragment ends 3 residues before the CDR3 boundary, so the rest is inferred from the germline J gene. The J gene is TRBJ1-1, the V gene TRBV30, with TRBD1 as a possible D gene (5 bases). Germline CDR1 GTSNPN, CDR2 SVGIG (reference sequence). This CDR3 comprises 16 residues. V lost 0 bases and J 0 bases, leaving 14 bases between the germline ends. The covered CDR3 bases are TGTGCCTGGAGTGTACATAAGGGACTAATGAACACTGAA. Its translation: CAWSVHKGLMNTE. In full, the CDR3 is CAWSVHKGLMNTEAFF.

As concerns this clone: The DNA ends 3 residues before the CDR3 does, and the rest of the CDR3 is filled in from the germline J gene. V and J are TRBV7-2 and TRBJ1-1; a weak D match, TRBD1 (5 bases). The CDR3 extends over 15 amino acids. Trimming pared 5 bases from V and 1 base from J, leaving 14 bases between. From germline, CDR1 is SGHTA and CDR2 FQGNSA. CDR3 DNA, as far as it was read: TGTGCCAGCAGCCTCGGGGGTAGAGCGAACACTGAA. It codes for CASSLGGRANTE. The entire CDR3 protein is CASSLGGRANTEAFF. The variable domain in full, with the rest retrieved from reference TRBV7-2 and TRBJ1-1, is GAGVSQSPSNKVTEKGKDVELRCDPISGHTALYWYRQSLGQGLEFLIYFQGNSAPDKSGLPSDRFSAERTGGSVSTLTIQRTQQEDSAVYLCASSLGGRANTEAFFGQGTRLTVV.

Worth noting for this clone: The read is 3 residues too short to cover the CDR3 end, so that end is filled in from the germline J gene. The chain recombines TRBV18 with TRBJ1-5; D is perhaps TRBD1 (6 bases). V was pared by 3 bases and J by 3 bases, with 15 bases between. Per germline, CDR1 KGHSH and CDR2 LQKENI. The CDR3 has 16 residues. The CDR3 DNA, read in part, is TGTGCCAGCTCACCCCAGGGCGGGGGGGCCAATCAGCCC. It encodes CASSPQGGGANQP. The whole CDR3 sequence is CASSPQGGGANQPQHF. Looking up the rest from reference TRBV18 and TRBJ1-5 gives the full variable domain: NAGVMQNPRHLVRRRGQEARLRCSPMKGHSHVYWYRQLPEEGLKFMVYLQKENIIDESGMPKERFSAEFPKEGPSILRIQQVVRGDSAAYFCASSPQGGGANQPQHFGDGTRLSIL.

Frequency places this clone as medium-sized (0.01 to 0.1%). Read data end 3 residues before the CDR3 end; the end is taken from the germline J gene. V is TRBV10-3 and J is TRBJ2-7; a possible D gene is TRBD1 (6 bases). Trimming pared 3 bases from V and 6 bases from J, leaving 12 bases between. The CDR3 sequence is 13 residues long. Germline V gives CDR1 ENHRY, CDR2 SYGVKD. CDR3 loop: CAISDQGKGEQYF. The part of the CDR3 DNA that was read is TGTGCCATCAGTGATCAGGGGAAGGGCGAG.

The part of the CDR3 DNA that was read is TGTGCCAGCAAAGGGGGTTCACCC. It yields the protein CASKGGSP. The full CDR3 sequence reads CASKGGSPLHF. The chain has TRBV6-2 or TRBV6-3 and TRBJ1-6, with TRBD1 as a possible D gene (6 bases). The missing CDR3 end, 3 residues past where the read stops, is filled in from the germline J gene. The germline gives CDR1 MNHEY, CDR2 SVGEGT. CDR3 length: 11 amino acids. The V end lost 7 bases, the J end lost 9 bases, and 7 bases lay between the germline ends.

The CDR3 loop reads CAWMERTANGETQYF. The sequenced part of the CDR3 DNA is TGTGCCTGGATGGAGAGGACAGCCAATGGTGAGACC. This chain connects TRBV30 to TRBJ2-5, with a possible D match to TRBD1 (6 bases). The DNA ends 3 residues before the CDR3 does, and the rest of the CDR3 is filled in from the germline J gene. This CDR3 contains 15 residues. CDR1 GTSNPN and CDR2 SVGIG come from the germline V gene (reference sequence). The V and J ends lost 4 bases and 5 bases respectively, with 20 bases between them.

Points on this clone: The CDR3 is cut off 3 residues early in the read; its end comes from the germline J gene. The V gene is TRBV5-5, the J gene TRBJ2-4, with D tentatively TRBD2 (5 bases). The CDR3 is made up of 12 amino acids. CDR1 is SGHKS, CDR2 YYEKEE, per germline (reference sequence). Trimming stripped 0 bases from V and 7 bases from J, with 5 bases between. The covered CDR3 bases are TGTGCCAGCAGCTTGGCTAGCAACATT. As protein: CASSLASNI. The entire CDR3 protein reads CASSLASNIQYF.

This clone shows up as medium-sized (0.01 to 0.1%) by frequency. Coverage ceases 3 residues before the CDR3 finishes, and the germline J gene fills in the end. The chain employs TRBV18 and TRBJ1-1; TRBD1 matches at 7 bases. In germline, CDR1 is KGHSH, CDR2 LQKENI. The CDR3 loop spans 16 amino acids. The ends lost 3 bases at V and 0 bases at J; junction bases unmatched: 7. The CDR3 bases that were read are TGTGCCAGCTCACCTTACAGGGGAAGTTTGAACACTGAA. Translation gives CASSPYRGSLNTE. The entire CDR3 sequence reads CASSPYRGSLNTEAFF.

Regarding this clone: The read ends 3 residues shy of where the CDR3 ends; the end is completed using the germline J gene. The chain couples TRBV5-1 to TRBJ2-7; no clear D. The CDR3 covers 15 residues. Trimming shortened V by 0 bases and J by 0 bases, and 10 bases separated the two germline ends. CDR1 and CDR2 from the germline V gene are SGHRS and YFSETQ. The sequenced CDR3 bases are TGCGCCAGCAGCTTGGGAGGTTCGGGCTCCTACGAG. Its protein product is CASSLGGSGSYE. The CDR3 as a whole reads CASSLGGSGSYEQYF.

About this clone itself: Sequencing ends 3 residues short of the CDR3 end; the germline J gene provides the rest. The V and J genes are TRBV20-1 and TRBJ2-7, with D possibly matching TRBD2 (6 bases). CDR1 is DFQATT, CDR2 SNEGSKA, per germline (reference sequence). The CDR3 has 14 amino acids. The ends were cut back, 3 bases at V and 1 base at J, with 13 bases in the middle. The CDR3 protein is CSASSGAGSYEQYF. The sequenced part of the CDR3 DNA is TGCAGTGCTAGTTCGGGCGCGGGGTCCTACGAG.

In the case of this clone: The sequenced fragment ends 3 residues before the CDR3 boundary, so the rest is inferred from the germline J gene. The chain links TRBV20-1 to TRBJ1-2; D gene uncertain. This CDR3 region has 12 residues. Germline V gene data show CDR1 as DFQATT and CDR2 as SNEGSKA (reference sequence). The chain's CDR3 is CSARDQTAGYTF. Partial CDR3 DNA: TGCAGTGCTAGAGATCAAACTGCCGGC.

Comments on this clone: The CDR3 end is not reached by the read, which stops 3 residues before it; the germline J gene fills it in. The V call is TRBV19, the J call TRBJ2-2; possible D gene TRBD1, 5 bases. The CDR3 covers 15 residues. Trimming left V 7 bases short and J 1 base short, with 13 bases between. The germline V gene has CDR1 LNHDA and CDR2 SQIVND (reference sequence). The CDR3 sequence is CASTIRGMNTGELFF. The part of the CDR3 DNA that was read is TGTGCCAGTACCATAAGGGGAATGAACACCGGGGAG. Full variable domain (outside the CDR3, taken from reference TRBV19 and TRBJ2-2): DGGITQSPKYLFRKEGQNVTLSCEQNLNHDAMYWYRQDPGQGLRLIYYSQIVNDFQKGDIAEGYSVSREKKESFPLTVTSAQKNPTAFYLCASTIRGMNTGELFFGEGSRLTVL.

CDR3 region: CACPSREGTGELFF. Incomplete CDR3 DNA: TGTGCCTGCCCGAGCAGGGAGGGAACCGGGGAG. This chain links TRBV30 with TRBJ2-2; 7 bases fit TRBD2. The read stops 3 residues short of the end of the CDR3; the missing end is completed from the germline J gene. The CDR3 is 14 residues long. The V gene's germline CDR1 is GTSNPN and CDR2 SVGIG (reference sequence). V shed 6 bases, J shed 5 bases, and the junction held 9 bases outside the gene matches.

With respect to this clone: The read stops 3 residues short of the end of the CDR3; the missing end is completed from the germline J gene. The chain employs TRBV5-1 and TRBJ2-7; D perhaps matches TRBD1 (6 bases). The germline gives CDR1 SGHRS, CDR2 YFSETQ. This CDR3 is built from 12 residues. With 0 bases removed from V and 5 bases from J, the gap between germline ends came to 6 bases. The DNA read from the CDR3 is TGCGCCAGCAGCTTGGGGACAGACGAG. Its translation is CASSLGTDE. The complete CDR3 sequence is CASSLGTDEQYF.

Concerning this clone itself: The CDR3 end lies 3 residues beyond the end of the read and is filled in from the germline J gene. The rearrangement links TRBV20-1 to TRBJ1-2; unclear D gene. The CDR3 runs 10 residues. The germline CDR1 and CDR2 sequences are DFQATT and SNEGSKA (reference sequence). The CDR3 spells CSARDSLYTF. CDR3 DNA, as far as it was read: TGCAGTGCTAGAGATAGCCTC.

In the case of this clone: The CDR3 is cut off 3 residues early in the read; its end comes from the germline J gene. V is TRBV20-1 and J is TRBJ2-3; 9 bases are a match to TRBD2. Germline V gives CDR1 DFQATT, CDR2 SNEGSKA (reference sequence). The ends lost 3 bases at V and 2 bases at J; junction bases unmatched: 18. CDR3 length: 19 residues. The DNA read from the CDR3 is TGCAGTGCTAGGCCCCAAAAAGCGGGGGGCGTAACCATCACAGATACG. Translating gives CSARPQKAGGVTITDT. The full CDR3 is CSARPQKAGGVTITDTQYF.

With respect to this clone: The read comes to an end 3 residues before the CDR3 does, leaving the germline J gene to fill in the end. The chain is built from TRBV7-9 and TRBJ2-7; maybe TRBD1 (5 bases). Germline CDR1 SEHNR, CDR2 FQNEAQ (reference sequence). The V end lost 5 bases, the J end lost 4 bases, and 12 bases lay between the germline ends. The CDR3 is made up of 13 amino acids. CDR3 bases read: TGTGCCAGCAGCGGCCAGGGTACATACGAG. Translated: CASSGQGTYE. The whole CDR3 protein reads CASSGQGTYEQYF.

Regarding this clone: The read comes to an end 3 residues before the CDR3 does, leaving the germline J gene to fill in the end. J is TRBJ1-4 and V is TRBV2, with D uncertain. Germline CDR1 and CDR2: SNHLY and FYNNEI. The V gene lost 8 bases and the J gene lost 9 bases, with 19 bases spanning the gap. The CDR3 covers 14 residues. CDR3 residues: CASEVITRGQKLFF. CDR3 DNA (partial): TGTGCCAGCGAGGTCATAACAAGAGGGCAAAAA. Together with reference TRBV2 and TRBJ1-4, the CDR3 gives the full variable domain: EPEVTQTPSHQVTQMGQEVILRCVPISNHLYFYWYRQILGQKVEFLVSFYNNEISEKSEIFDDQFSVERPDGSNFTLKIRSTKLEDSAMYFCASEVITRGQKLFFGSGTQLSVL.

About this clone: The read ends 3 residues before the CDR3 terminus; that terminus is restored from the germline J gene. The rearrangement uses TRBV2 and TRBJ1-1; D is perhaps TRBD1 (5 bases). Per the germline V gene, CDR1 is SNHLY and CDR2 is FYNNEI. The CDR3 has 13 amino acids. The V gene lost 4 bases and the J gene lost 6 bases, with 12 bases spanning the gap. This CDR3 reads CASSVQGYSEAFF. The covered CDR3 bases are TGTGCCAGCAGTGTTCAGGGCTACTCTGAA.

A note on this clone: Read coverage stops 3 residues before the CDR3 terminus; the germline J gene supplies the remainder. The rearrangement uses TRBV5-6 and TRBJ2-7, with 10 bases aligning to TRBD2. The CDR3 covers 15 residues. The germline V gene has CDR1 SGHDT and CDR2 YYEEEE. The junction had 4 bases not matched to a gene; V was cut back by 2 bases and J by 2 bases. CDR3 DNA, as far as it was read: TGTGCCAGCAGCTTCTCTAGCGGGGGCACCTACGAG. Its protein product is CASSFSSGGTYE. The CDR3 in full is CASSFSSGGTYEQYF. The entire variable domain, with the rest obtained from reference TRBV5-6 and TRBJ2-7, is as follows: DAGVTQSPTHLIKTRGQQVTLRCSPKSGHDTVSWYQQALGQGPQFIFQYYEEEERQRGNFPDRFSGHQFPNYSSELNVNALLLGDSALYLCASSFSSGGTYEQYFGPGTRLTVT.

Regarding this clone: The read falls 3 residues short of the CDR3 end, and the missing part is taken from the germline J gene. The V gene is TRBV18, the J gene TRBJ1-5, with 10 bases aligning to TRBD1. Trimming cost V 5 bases and J 7 bases; bases outside gene matches: 5. Per the germline V gene, CDR1 is KGHSH and CDR2 is LQKENI. This CDR3 is built from 14 residues. The CDR3 DNA, read in part, is TGTGCCAGCTCATTACCGGGACAGGGGCAGCCC. It is translated as CASSLPGQGQP. The whole CDR3 reads CASSLPGQGQPQHF.